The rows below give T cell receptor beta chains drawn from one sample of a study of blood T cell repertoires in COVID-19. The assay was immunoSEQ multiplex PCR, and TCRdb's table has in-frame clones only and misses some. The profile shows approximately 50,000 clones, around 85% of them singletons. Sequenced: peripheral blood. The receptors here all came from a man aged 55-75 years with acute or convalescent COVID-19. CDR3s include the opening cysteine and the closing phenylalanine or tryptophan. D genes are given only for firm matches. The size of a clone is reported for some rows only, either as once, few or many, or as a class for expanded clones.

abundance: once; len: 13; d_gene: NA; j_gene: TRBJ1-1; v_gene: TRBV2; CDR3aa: CASSEEGAAEAFF; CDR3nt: TGTGCCAGCAGTGAAGAAGGGGCCGCTGAGGCTTTCTTT
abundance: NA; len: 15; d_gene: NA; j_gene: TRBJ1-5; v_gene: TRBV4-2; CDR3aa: CASSQAGYSNQPQHF; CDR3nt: TGTGCCAGCAGCCAGGCAGGGTATAGCAATCAGCCCCAGCATTTT
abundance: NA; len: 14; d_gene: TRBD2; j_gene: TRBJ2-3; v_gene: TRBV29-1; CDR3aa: CSVRTSGSLDTQYF; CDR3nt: TGCAGCGTTAGGACTAGCGGGAGCCTAGATACGCAGTATTTT
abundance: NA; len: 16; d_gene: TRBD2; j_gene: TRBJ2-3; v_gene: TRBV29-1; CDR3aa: CSVEGPSAGGTDTQYF; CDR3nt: TGCAGCGTTGAAGGCCCTTCCGCGGGAGGGACAGATACGCAGTATTTT
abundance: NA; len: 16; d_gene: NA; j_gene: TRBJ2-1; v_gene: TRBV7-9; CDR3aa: CASSLAGGTLYNEQFF; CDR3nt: TGTGCCAGCAGCTTAGCGGGAGGAACTCTGTACAATGAGCAGTTCTTC
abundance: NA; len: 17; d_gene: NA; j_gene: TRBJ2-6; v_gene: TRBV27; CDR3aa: CASSTGPYRVGANVLTF; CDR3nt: TGTGCCAGCAGTACCGGACCATACAGGGTTGGGGCCAACGTCCTGACTTTC
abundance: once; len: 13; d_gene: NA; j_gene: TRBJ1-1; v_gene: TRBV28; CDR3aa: CASSPPGATEAFF; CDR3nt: TGTGCCAGCAGCCCTCCAGGGGCAACTGAAGCTTTCTTT
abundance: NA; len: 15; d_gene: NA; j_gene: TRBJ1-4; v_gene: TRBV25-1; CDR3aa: CASSDPQSTNEKLFF; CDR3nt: TGTGCCAGCAGTGACCCGCAGTCAACTAATGAAAAACTGTTTTTT
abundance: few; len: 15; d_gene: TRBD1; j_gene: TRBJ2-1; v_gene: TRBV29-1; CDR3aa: CSVWFSGQGNYEQFF; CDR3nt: TGCAGCGTTTGGTTCTCGGGACAGGGGAACTATGAGCAGTTCTTC
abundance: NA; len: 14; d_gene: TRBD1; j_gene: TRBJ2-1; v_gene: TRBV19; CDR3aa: CASSRDRQYNEQFF; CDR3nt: TGTGCCAGTAGCCGGGACAGACAATACAATGAGCAGTTCTTC
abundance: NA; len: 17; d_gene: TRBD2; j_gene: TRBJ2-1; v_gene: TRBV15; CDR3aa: CATSRPTSGSYHNEQFF; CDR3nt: TGTGCCACCAGCAGACCGACTAGCGGGAGTTACCACAATGAGCAGTTCTTC
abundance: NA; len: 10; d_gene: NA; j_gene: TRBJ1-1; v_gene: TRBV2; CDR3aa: CASEILEAFF; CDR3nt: TGTGCCAGCGAGATCCTTGAAGCTTTCTTT
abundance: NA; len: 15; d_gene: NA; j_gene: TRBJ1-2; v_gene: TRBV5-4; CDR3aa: CASSLAVRQGMGYTF; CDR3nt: TGTGCCAGCAGCTTGGCCGTACGCCAGGGCATGGGCTACACCTTC
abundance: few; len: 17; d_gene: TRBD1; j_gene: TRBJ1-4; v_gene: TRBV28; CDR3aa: CASRPWWDRESREKLFF; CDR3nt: TGTGCCAGCAGGCCCTGGTGGGACAGGGAGTCGAGGGAAAAACTGTTTTTT
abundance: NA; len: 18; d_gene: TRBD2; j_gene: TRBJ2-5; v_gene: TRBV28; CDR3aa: CASSLSFGLAGVWETQYF; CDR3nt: TGTGCCAGCAGCCTTTCCTTTGGACTAGCGGGAGTGTGGGAGACCCAGTACTTC
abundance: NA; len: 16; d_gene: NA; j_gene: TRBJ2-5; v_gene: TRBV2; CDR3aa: CASSITRVPLAETQYF; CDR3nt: TGTGCCAGCAGTATAACTCGGGTCCCTTTGGCAGAGACCCAGTACTTC
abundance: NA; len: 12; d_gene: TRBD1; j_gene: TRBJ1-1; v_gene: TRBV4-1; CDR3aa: CASREGQRQAFF; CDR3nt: TGCGCCAGCAGAGAGGGACAGCGGCAAGCTTTCTTT
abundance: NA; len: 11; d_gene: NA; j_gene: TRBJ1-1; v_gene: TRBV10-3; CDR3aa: CAISRDTEAFF; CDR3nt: TGTGCCATCAGCCGGGACACTGAAGCTTTCTTT
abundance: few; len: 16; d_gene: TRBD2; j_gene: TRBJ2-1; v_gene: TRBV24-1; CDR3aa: CATSQGLAGLYNEQFF; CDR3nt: TGTGCCACCAGTCAGGGACTAGCCGGGTTATACAATGAGCAGTTCTTC
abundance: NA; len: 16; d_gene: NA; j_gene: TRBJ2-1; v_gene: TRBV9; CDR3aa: CASSQINSASYNEQFF; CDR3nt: TGTGCCAGCAGTCAAATAAATAGCGCGTCCTACAATGAGCAGTTCTTC
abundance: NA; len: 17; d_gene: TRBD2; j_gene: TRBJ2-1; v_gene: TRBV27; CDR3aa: CASSLSNLVAGVNEQFF; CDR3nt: TGTGCCAGCAGTTTATCGAATTTAGTAGCGGGAGTTAATGAGCAGTTCTTC
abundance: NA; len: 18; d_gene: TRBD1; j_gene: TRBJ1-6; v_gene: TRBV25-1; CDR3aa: CASSVVGQGFGDNSPLHF; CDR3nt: TGTGCCAGCAGTGTCGTAGGACAGGGGTTCGGGGATAATTCACCCCTCCACTTT
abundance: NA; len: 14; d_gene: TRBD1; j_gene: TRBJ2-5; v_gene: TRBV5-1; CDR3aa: CASSSDRGSETQYF; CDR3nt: TGCGCCAGCAGCTCGGACAGGGGGTCAGAGACCCAGTACTTC
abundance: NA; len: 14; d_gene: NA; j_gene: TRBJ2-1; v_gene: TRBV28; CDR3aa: CATLTESSYNEQFF; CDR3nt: TGTGCCACGTTAACAGAAAGCTCCTACAATGAGCAGTTCTTC
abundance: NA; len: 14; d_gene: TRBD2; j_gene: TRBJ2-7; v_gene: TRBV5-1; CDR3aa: CASSFAGLAYEQYF; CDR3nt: TGCGCCAGCAGCTTTGCGGGACTAGCTTACGAGCAGTACTTC
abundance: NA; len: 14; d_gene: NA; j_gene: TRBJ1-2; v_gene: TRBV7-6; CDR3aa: CASSLGEGEYGYTF; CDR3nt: TGTGCCAGCAGCCTAGGGGAGGGGGAGTATGGCTACACCTTC
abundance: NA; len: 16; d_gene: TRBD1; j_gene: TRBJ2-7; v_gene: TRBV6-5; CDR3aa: CASSYSRQGRSYEQYF; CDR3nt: TGTGCCAGCAGTTACTCCAGACAGGGACGCTCCTACGAGCAGTACTTC
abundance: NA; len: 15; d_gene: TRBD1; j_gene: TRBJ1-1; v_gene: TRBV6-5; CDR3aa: CASRDRQGSNTEAFF; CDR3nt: TGTGCCAGCAGGGATAGACAGGGGTCCAACACTGAAGCTTTCTTT
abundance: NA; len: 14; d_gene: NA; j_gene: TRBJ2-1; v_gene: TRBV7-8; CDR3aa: CASSLHRNDNEQFF; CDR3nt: TGTGCCAGCAGCTTACACAGGAACGACAATGAGCAGTTCTTC
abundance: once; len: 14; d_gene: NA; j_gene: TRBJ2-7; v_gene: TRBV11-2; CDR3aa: CASSGRGENSGLYF; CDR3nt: TGTGCCAGCAGCGGCCGCGGTGAGAATTCCGGTCTGTACTTC
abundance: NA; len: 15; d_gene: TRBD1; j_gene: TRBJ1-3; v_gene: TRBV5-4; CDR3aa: CASSVDRGIGNTIYF; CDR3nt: TGTGCCAGCAGCGTCGACAGGGGGATTGGAAACACCATATATTTT
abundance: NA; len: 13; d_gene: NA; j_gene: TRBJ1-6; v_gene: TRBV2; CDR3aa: CATNVRGNSPLHF; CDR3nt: TGTGCCACAAACGTCAGGGGAAATTCACCCCTCCACTTT
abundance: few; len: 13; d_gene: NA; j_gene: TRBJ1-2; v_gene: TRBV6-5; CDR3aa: CASTGSRGYGYTF; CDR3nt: TGTGCCAGCACCGGCTCAAGGGGCTATGGCTACACCTTC
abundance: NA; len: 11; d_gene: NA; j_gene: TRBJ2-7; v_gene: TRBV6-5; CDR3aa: CASSGFYEQYF; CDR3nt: TGTGCCAGCAGCGGTTTCTACGAGCAGTACTTC
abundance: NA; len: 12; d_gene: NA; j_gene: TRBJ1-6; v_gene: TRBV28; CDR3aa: CASSPGVGPLHF; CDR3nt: TGTGCCAGCAGTCCCGGGGTGGGACCCCTCCACTTT
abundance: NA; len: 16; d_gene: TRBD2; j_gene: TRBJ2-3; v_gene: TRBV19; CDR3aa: CASSGGLALSTDTQYF; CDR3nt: TGTGCCAGTAGTGGTGGACTAGCGCTAAGCACAGATACGCAGTATTTT
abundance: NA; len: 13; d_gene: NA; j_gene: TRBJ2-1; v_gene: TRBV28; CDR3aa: CASSLQGLNEQFF; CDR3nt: TGTGCCAGCAGCCTACAGGGCTTGAATGAGCAGTTCTTC
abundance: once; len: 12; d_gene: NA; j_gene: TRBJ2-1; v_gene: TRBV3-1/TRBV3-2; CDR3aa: CASSQLADEQFF; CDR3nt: TGTGCCAGCAGCCAACTAGCCGATGAGCAGTTCTTC
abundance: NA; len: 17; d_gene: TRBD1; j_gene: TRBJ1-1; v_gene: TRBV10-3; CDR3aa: CAISGAGTGGAFTEAFF; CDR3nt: TGTGCCATCAGTGGAGCCGGGACAGGGGGCGCGTTTACTGAAGCTTTCTTT
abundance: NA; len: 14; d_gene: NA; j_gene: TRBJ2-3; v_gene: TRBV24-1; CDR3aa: CATSGAGGTDTQYF; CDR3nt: TGTGCCACCAGTGGGGCGGGCGGCACAGATACGCAGTATTTT
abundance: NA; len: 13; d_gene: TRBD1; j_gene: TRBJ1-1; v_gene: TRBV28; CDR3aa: CASSSYRGTEAFF; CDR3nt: TGTGCCAGCAGTTCTTACAGGGGAACTGAAGCTTTCTTT